These 27 T cell receptor beta chains share one sample of origin, sequenced in a study of human T cells and chemical hapten exposure. Time point: patch test 3, about 24 weeks after DPC sensitization. Regarding treatment: therapeutic diphenylcyclopropenone sensitization with weekly scalp DPC. TCRdb called the RACE reads again in MiXCR, with one record for every CDR3 protein. Here the sample spans tens of thousands of distinct CDR3 sequences, 11% being singletons. The material was whole blood, obtained in connection with sensitization to the hapten diphenylcyclopropenone (DPC). The receptors here all came from a woman aged 50 to 65 with alopecia areata. Some clones in this sample may be carry-over from other donors' samples.

This clonotype appeared many times. The chain recombines TRBV7-2 with TRBJ1-6; a weak D match, TRBD1 (5 bases). CDR1 is SGHTA and CDR2 is FQGNSA in the germline V gene. V was pared by 5 bases and J by 7 bases, with 15 bases between. The CDR3 consists of 15 residues. The CDR3: CASSPARAGNSPLHF. The CDR3 DNA follows: TGTGCCAGCAGCCCGGCCCGGGCAGGGAATTCACCCCTCCACTTT. Drawing the rest from reference TRBV7-2 and TRBJ1-6, the complete variable domain is GAGVSQSPSNKVTEKGKDVELRCDPISGHTALYWYRQSLGQGLEFLIYFQGNSAPDKSGLPSDRFSAERTGGSVSTLTIQRTQQEDSAVYLCASSPARAGNSPLHFGNGTRLTVT.

The V gene is TRBV2, the J gene TRBJ1-3; D call uncertain. The V and J ends lost 4 bases and 4 bases respectively, with 8 bases between them. The germline V gene encodes CDR1 SNHLY and CDR2 FYNNEI. This CDR3 comprises 13 residues. CDR3 nucleotides: TGTGCCAGCAGTGGGCTGGTGGGAAACACCATATATTTT. This encodes CASSGLVGNTIYF.

The chain uses TRBV12-3 or TRBV12-4 and TRBJ2-7; 7 bases agree with TRBD1. J gave up 1 base and V 2 bases, and 5 bases lay outside the gene matches. The CDR3 runs 15 residues. This CDR3 is CASSLRQGRSYEQYF. The CDR3 DNA reads TGTGCCAGCAGTTTACGACAGGGCCGGTCCTACGAGCAGTACTTC.

This clonotype was seen only a few times. The rearrangement links TRBV24-1 to TRBJ1-1; D uncertain. The length of the CDR3 is 14 residues. The V end lost 9 bases, the J end lost 1 base, and 14 bases lay between the germline ends. Germline CDR1 is KGHDR and CDR2 is SFDVKD. The DNA for the CDR3 is TGTGCCACCTCCCCGGGGTCTGAGAACACTGAAGCTTTCTTT. This codes for CATSPGSENTEAFF.

This clonotype has at least ten counts. This chain joins TRBV12-3 or TRBV12-4 and TRBJ2-3, with D unresolved. Between the trimmed V and J ends, which lost 10 bases and 1 base, there was a span of 9 bases. The CDR3 sequence is 12 residues long. CDR3 loop: CATILGTDTQYF. Written as DNA, the CDR3 is TGTGCCACCATACTTGGCACAGATACGCAGTATTTT.

This clonotype has a count of ten or more. This sequence joins TRBV18 and TRBJ1-2, with 11 bases that match TRBD1. Germline CDR1 and CDR2: KGHSH and LQKENI. V was clipped by 4 bases and J by 3 bases; unmatched bases: 4. This CDR3 is 15 amino acids long. CDR3 bases: TGTGCCAGCTCACGCCCGGGACAGGGGGACTATGGCTACACCTTC. It is translated as CASSRPGQGDYGYTF.

V gene TRBV5-1 combines with J gene TRBJ2-3; no clear D. CDR1 and CDR2 (germline): SGHRS, YFSETQ. V was clipped by 7 bases and J by 2 bases, with 14 bases between them. CDR3 length equals 14 residues. The CDR3 is CASGKAVDTDTQYF. The CDR3 nucleotides are TGCGCCAGCGGGAAGGCGGTTGACACAGATACGCAGTATTTT.

This clonotype was counted many times. The rearrangement links TRBV6-6 to TRBJ1-4, with a possible D match to TRBD1 (5 bases). The length of the CDR3 is 14 residues. V shed 5 bases and J shed 7 bases, with 14 bases lying between them. Per germline, CDR1 MNHNY and CDR2 SVGAGI (reference sequence). The CDR3 reads CASSNRGSGEKLFF. The DNA for the CDR3 is TGTGCCAGCAGTAACCGGGGGTCGGGTGAAAAACTGTTTTTT.

This clonotype was picked up many times. This sequence joins TRBV5-1 and TRBJ1-6; tentative D call: TRBD1 (5 bases). The CDR3 contains 15 residues. The germline V and J ends were trimmed by 0 bases and 8 bases, with 12 bases remaining between them. Looked up from germline, CDR1 is SGHRS and CDR2 is YFSETQ. The CDR3 DNA reads as TGCGCCAGCAGCTTGGTAGGGGCGCCGGATTCACCCCTCCACTTT. It is translated as CASSLVGAPDSPLHF.

V and J are TRBV27 and TRBJ2-7, with TRBD1 identical over 8 bases. Unmatched junction bases numbered 5, after V lost 4 bases and J lost 6 bases. Germline values: CDR1 MNHEY, CDR2 SMNVEV (reference sequence). The CDR3 is 13 residues long. The chain's CDR3 is CASSSATGGEQYF. The CDR3 nucleotides read TGTGCCAGCAGTTCCGCTACAGGGGGCGAGCAGTACTTC.

This clonotype turned up a few times. V is TRBV19 and J is TRBJ2-5, with 8 bases that match TRBD1. V was clipped by 4 bases and J by 5 bases; unmatched bases: 9. The V gene's germline CDR1 is LNHDA and CDR2 SQIVND (reference sequence). The CDR3 extends over 15 amino acids. CDR3 DNA sequence: TGTGCCAGTAGTAGTCAGGGGGCGGTGCGGGAGACCCAGTACTTC. Translation gives CASSSQGAVRETQYF. The whole variable domain, remainder taken from reference TRBV19 and TRBJ2-5, is DGGITQSPKYLFRKEGQNVTLSCEQNLNHDAMYWYRQDPGQGLRLIYYSQIVNDFQKGDIAEGYSVSREKKESFPLTVTSAQKNPTAFYLCASSSQGAVRETQYFGPGTRLLVL.

This clonotype was detected ten times or more. At one boundary the junction diverges from the germline segment, which might be a read error. The rearrangement joins TRBV6-2 or TRBV6-3 to TRBJ1-5; D perhaps matches TRBD1 (6 bases). The CDR3 contains 16 residues. CDR1 and CDR2 from the germline V gene are MNHEY and SVGEGT. CDR3 amino acids: CASSNSGTGYRQPQHF. DNA for the CDR3: TGTGCCAGCAGTAACTCGGGAACAGGGTACCGTCAGCCCCAGCATTTT.

This clonotype has a count of ten or more. This chain links TRBV28 with TRBJ1-2; unclear D gene. Germline-derived CDR1 and CDR2 are MDHEN and SYDVKM. Trimming took off 2 bases at V and 4 bases at J, with 8 bases between the two ends. The CDR3 is 13 amino acids. The DNA for the CDR3 is TGTGCCAGCAGTTTAAGGGCAGCCTATGGCTACACCTTC. As protein: CASSLRAAYGYTF.

At least ten counts were recorded for this clonotype. This chain joins TRBV28 and TRBJ2-3, with 8 bases identical to TRBD1. The length of the CDR3 is 15 residues. Germline V gene sequence: CDR1 MDHEN, CDR2 SYDVKM. V shed 6 bases, J shed 1 base, and the junction held 6 bases outside the gene matches. The CDR3 nucleotides read TGTGCCAGCAGCCCTCCGGACAGGGGCACAGATACGCAGTATTTT. It yields the protein CASSPPDRGTDTQYF.

This clonotype was seen repeatedly, ten times or more. The rearrangement links TRBV14 to TRBJ2-1; D might be TRBD2 (5 bases). V was cut by 9 bases and J by 3 bases, with 15 bases left in between. Looked up from germline, CDR1 is SGHDN and CDR2 is FVKESK. The CDR3 is made up of 14 amino acids. CDR3 region: CASKPSDYYNEQFF. DNA of the CDR3: TGTGCCAGTAAACCCTCCGACTACTACAATGAGCAGTTCTTC.

This clonotype was detected ten times or more. The chain employs TRBV7-2 and TRBJ1-2; 8 positions match TRBD1. This CDR3 comprises 15 residues. V was pared by 4 bases and J by 5 bases, with 9 bases of the junction left unmatched. Germline V gene data show CDR1 as SGHTA and CDR2 as FQGNSA. CDR3 region: CASSSHMTGEYGYTF. Here the CDR3 DNA reads TGTGCCAGCAGCTCGCATATGACAGGGGAGTATGGCTACACCTTC.

The chain carries TRBV6-2 or TRBV6-3 and TRBJ1-6; no firm D call. The CDR3 spans 16 residues. Trimming removed 5 bases at V and 8 bases at J, with 19 bases between. Germline CDR1 reads MNHEY; CDR2 reads SVGEGT. CDR3 sequence reads: CASSNRADLFDSPLHF. In nucleotides, the CDR3 is TGTGCCAGCAGTAACCGAGCGGACTTGTTCGATTCACCCCTCCACTTT.

This clonotype was detected ten times or more. V usage is TRBV12-3 or TRBV12-4 and J usage is TRBJ2-3; D unresolved. V lost 5 bases to trimming and J lost 4 bases, with 7 bases between them. This CDR3 has 12 amino acids. CDR3 DNA: TGTGCCAGCAGTCCAGAGGCAGATACGCAGTATTTT. Protein product: CASSPEADTQYF.

The chain combines TRBV9 with TRBJ2-3, with D possibly TRBD2 on 6 matching bases. Looked up from germline, CDR1 is SGDLS and CDR2 is YYNGEE. The CDR3 covers 16 residues. The germline V and J ends were trimmed by 1 base and 4 bases, with 16 bases remaining between them. The CDR3 protein is CASSVWTSAGPDTQYF. Here the CDR3 DNA reads TGTGCCAGCAGCGTATGGACATCGGCGGGGCCAGATACGCAGTATTTT.

This clonotype was seen more than once but under ten times. The chain combines TRBV11-2 with TRBJ2-3, with D uncertain. Trimming took off 0 bases at V and 2 bases at J, with 6 bases between the two ends. CDR1 SGHAT and CDR2 FQNNGV come from the germline V gene. This CDR3 is built from 14 residues. CDR3 DNA: TGTGCCAGCAGCTTAGATCAGCCCACAGATACGCAGTATTTT. Amino acid sequence: CASSLDQPTDTQYF.

CDR3: CASSPQGVKPQHF. DNA for the CDR3: TGTGCCAGCAGTCCCCAGGGAGTAAAGCCCCAGCATTTT. The V and J genes are TRBV6-2 or TRBV6-3 and TRBJ1-5; perhaps TRBD1 as D (5 bases). This CDR3 contains 13 residues. Trimming left V 5 bases short and J 8 bases short, with 13 bases between. Germline V gene lookup returns CDR1 MNHEY and CDR2 SVGEGT.

This clonotype was observed a few times. This sequence joins TRBV2 and TRBJ2-3, with D possibly being TRBD1 (6 bases). The germline V gene has CDR1 SNHLY and CDR2 FYNNEI. The V end was cut by 1 base, the J end by 4 bases, with 12 bases between. The CDR3 totals 15 residues. CDR3 amino acids: CASSEDGGEADTQYF. The CDR3 coding sequence is TGTGCCAGCAGTGAAGATGGGGGCGAGGCAGATACGCAGTATTTT.

The chain joins TRBV27 to TRBJ1-2; D gene uncertain. The germline gives CDR1 MNHEY, CDR2 SMNVEV (reference sequence). The CDR3 totals 14 residues. V was clipped by 3 bases and J by 5 bases, with 13 bases between them. Here the CDR3 DNA reads TGTGCCAGCAGTTTCCGATCGGACCGGTATGGCTACACCTTC. Translating it yields CASSFRSDRYGYTF.

This clonotype was seen many times. The CDR3 protein is CSVEGRWQKNTEAFF. The DNA of the CDR3 is TGCAGCGTTGAAGGTAGGTGGCAGAAGAACACTGAAGCTTTCTTT. V and J are TRBV29-1 and TRBJ1-1; no reliable D call. The CDR3 length is 15 residues. Deletions cut 1 base from V and 1 base from J, with 13 bases between. Germline V gene lookup returns CDR1 SQVTM and CDR2 ANQGSEA.

This chain joins TRBV7-2 and TRBJ2-6, with D tentatively TRBD2 (5 bases). The CDR3 has 16 residues. Germline V lookup: CDR1 SGHTA, CDR2 FQGNSA. The V gene lost 9 bases and the J gene lost 1 base, with 16 bases spanning the gap. CDR3 loop: CASNFEGRSGANVLTF. CDR3 nucleotides: TGTGCCAGTAACTTTGAAGGGAGATCTGGGGCCAACGTCCTGACTTTC. Complete variable domain (other parts from reference TRBV7-2 and TRBJ2-6): GAGVSQSPSNKVTEKGKDVELRCDPISGHTALYWYRQSLGQGLEFLIYFQGNSAPDKSGLPSDRFSAERTGGSVSTLTIQRTQQEDSAVYLCASNFEGRSGANVLTFGAGSRLTVL.

This clonotype was found many times. The J gene is TRBJ2-7, the V gene TRBV28, with D unresolved. Germline lookup yields CDR1 MDHEN and CDR2 SYDVKM. V shed 10 bases and J shed 2 bases, with 18 bases lying between them. CDR3 length equals 14 residues. The CDR3 protein is CATEGGPATYEQYF. The CDR3 DNA reads TGTGCCACCGAAGGCGGTCCGGCGACCTACGAGCAGTACTTC.

Ten or more counts support this clonotype. The genes are TRBV12-3 or TRBV12-4 and TRBJ1-4; D is unresolved. The V end lost 4 bases, the J end lost 7 bases, and 19 bases lay between the germline ends. The CDR3 runs to 16 residues. The CDR3 nucleotides read TGTGCCAGCAGTTATCTTGATGGGTTTGCGGGTGAAAAACTGTTTTTT. Translated, it gives CASSYLDGFAGEKLFF.